A selection of T cell receptor beta chains follows, all from one sample in a study of blood T cell repertoires in COVID-19. The method was immunoSEQ multiplex PCR; TCRdb's version includes in-frame clones alone and lacks a portion of them. The sample lists some 190,000 clones; more than 80% were seen once. The sequencing input was peripheral blood. The origin of the receptors is a woman older than 75 with COVID-19, enrolled during active disease. Both conserved end residues are part of each CDR3. D genes are given only for firm matches. Clone size is shown for a subset of rows, as once, few, many or a class of expanded clone.

clone_size d_call j_call v_call cdr3_aa cdr3_nt
few TRBD2 TRBJ2-3 TRBV11-2 CASSPAGTSGTDTQYF TGTGCCAGCAGCCCGGCCGGGACTAGCGGCACAGATACGCAGTATTTT
NA TRBD1 TRBJ2-4 TRBV14 CASSQEGSAGGVLVAKNIQYF TGTGCCAGCAGCCAAGAAGGGTCCGCAGGGGGCGTTTTAGTGGCCAAAAACATTCAGTACTTC
NA NA TRBJ2-5 TRBV5-4 CASSLYGREETQYF TGTGCCAGCAGCTTGTATGGTAGAGAAGAGACCCAGTACTTC
NA TRBD2 TRBJ2-5 TRBV9 CASSVDSGRGETQYF TGTGCCAGCAGCGTAGACAGCGGGAGGGGAGAGACCCAGTACTTC
NA TRBD1 TRBJ1-2 TRBV5-5 CASSPQGDYGYTF TGTGCCAGCAGCCCCCAGGGGGACTATGGCTACACCTTC
few TRBD1 TRBJ2-7 TRBV7-3 CASSLRGTATYEQYF TGTGCCAGCAGCTTAAGGGGGACAGCGACCTACGAGCAGTACTTC
NA NA TRBJ1-5 TRBV29-1 CSVGGGGNQPQHF TGCAGCGTTGGTGGGGGCGGCAATCAGCCCCAGCATTTT
NA TRBD1 TRBJ2-7 TRBV18 CASSPRLQGDSYEQYF TGTGCCAGCTCACCACGGCTACAGGGGGACTCCTACGAGCAGTACTTC
few NA TRBJ2-7 TRBV29-1 CSVEDTYEQYF TGCAGCGTTGAAGACACCTACGAGCAGTACTTC
NA NA TRBJ1-2 TRBV18 CASSQTGYGYTF TGTGCCAGCTCTCAAACGGGGTATGGCTACACCTTC
NA TRBD1 TRBJ1-4 TRBV7-9 CASGGQGGEKLFF TGTGCCAGCGGGGGACAGGGAGGGGAAAAACTGTTTTTT
few TRBD1 TRBJ2-1 TRBV6-5 CASSPTGHYNEQFF TGTGCCAGCAGCCCGACAGGGCACTACAATGAGCAGTTCTTC
NA TRBD1 TRBJ2-3 TRBV10-3 CAIGTGSTDTQYF TGTGCCATCGGGACAGGGAGCACAGATACGCAGTATTTT
NA NA TRBJ1-2 TRBV6-5 CASSYFTDINYGYTF TGTGCCAGCAGTTACTTTACAGACATTAACTATGGCTACACCTTC
NA NA TRBJ2-7 TRBV19 CASRPQVSSYEQYF TGTGCCAGTAGGCCACAGGTTAGCTCCTACGAGCAGTACTTC
NA TRBD1 TRBJ1-2 TRBV5-1 CASSVGQGGYTF TGCGCCAGCAGCGTAGGACAGGGTGGCTACACCTTC
NA NA TRBJ2-5 TRBV2 CASSVRGRGTQYF TGTGCCAGCAGTGTCCGGGGGAGAGGGACCCAGTACTTC
NA NA TRBJ2-5 TRBV7-7 CASSPGHLQETQYF TGTGCTAGCAGCCCAGGACACCTCCAAGAGACCCAGTACTTC
NA TRBD1 TRBJ1-1 TRBV4-1 CASSPRTGGTVTEAFF TGCGCCAGCAGCCCCCGGACAGGGGGCACGGTAACTGAAGCTTTCTTT
NA TRBD2 TRBJ2-3 TRBV20-1 CSASDRAKRGYTDTQYF TGCAGTGCTAGTGATCGCGCGAAGCGGGGTTACACAGATACGCAGTATTTT
NA TRBD1 TRBJ1-2 TRBV2 CASRRGGTAYGYTF TGTGCCAGCAGGAGAGGAGGGACAGCCTATGGCTACACCTTC